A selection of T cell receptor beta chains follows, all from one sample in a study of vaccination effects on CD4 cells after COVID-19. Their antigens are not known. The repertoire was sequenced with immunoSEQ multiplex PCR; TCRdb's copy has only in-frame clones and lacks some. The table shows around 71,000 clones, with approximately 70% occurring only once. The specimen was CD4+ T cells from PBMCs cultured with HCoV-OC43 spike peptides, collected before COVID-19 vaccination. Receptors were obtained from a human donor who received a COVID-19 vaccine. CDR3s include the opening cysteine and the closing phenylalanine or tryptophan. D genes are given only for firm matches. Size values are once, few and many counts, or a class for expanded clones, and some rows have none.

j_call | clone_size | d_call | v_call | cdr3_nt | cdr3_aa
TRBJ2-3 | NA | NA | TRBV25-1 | TGTGCCAGCAGTGATGGAGCAGATACGCAGTATTTT | CASSDGADTQYF
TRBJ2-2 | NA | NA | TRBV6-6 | TGTGCCAGCAGAGGAGGGTCTACCGGGGAGCTGTTTTTT | CASRGGSTGELFF
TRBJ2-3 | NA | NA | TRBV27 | TGTGCCAGCAGTTTCAACGGCCATACGCAGTATTTT | CASSFNGHTQYF
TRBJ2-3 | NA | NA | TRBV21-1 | TGTGCCAGCAGCAATCTATCGAGCTCGGGGGCTGGCACAGATACGCAGTATTTT | CASSNLSSSGAGTDTQYF
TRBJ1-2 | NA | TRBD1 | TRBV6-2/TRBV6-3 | TGTGCCAGCAGTTCCCCGGGACAGGTTCTATATGGCTACACCTTC | CASSSPGQVLYGYTF
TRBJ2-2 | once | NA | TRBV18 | TGTGCCAGCTCACCACTTGCGGGGGCCCTCACCGGGGAGCTGTTTTTT | CASSPLAGALTGELFF
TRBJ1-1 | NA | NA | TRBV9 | TGTGCCAGCAGCGTAGGGGCCCGGGACACTGAAGCTTTCTTT | CASSVGARDTEAFF
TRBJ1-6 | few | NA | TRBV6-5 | TGTGCCAGCAGTTACCAGGGGCGAGGATCACCCCTCCACTTT | CASSYQGRGSPLHF
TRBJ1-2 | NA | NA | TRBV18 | TGTGCCAGCTCACCATGGGAGAGGAGTGATGGCTACACCTTC | CASSPWERSDGYTF
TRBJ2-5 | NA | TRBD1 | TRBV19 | TGTGCCAGTAGAAGGACAGGGGGAATGCTAGAGACCCAGTACTTC | CASRRTGGMLETQYF
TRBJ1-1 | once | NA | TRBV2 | TGTGCCAGCAGTGAGGCCAACAAGAACACTGAAGCTTTCTTT | CASSEANKNTEAFF
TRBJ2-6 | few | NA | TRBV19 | TGTGCCAGTAGTCAGGCCGCATTCTCTGGGGCCAACGTCCTGACTTTC | CASSQAAFSGANVLTF
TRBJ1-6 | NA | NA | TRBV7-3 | TGTGCCAGCAGCCAAGGGAGGGATTCACCCCTCCACTTT | CASSQGRDSPLHF
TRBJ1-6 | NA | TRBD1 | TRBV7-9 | TGTGCCAGCAGCTTAAGACAGGGCCACCTCTCCTATAATTCACCCCTCCACTTT | CASSLRQGHLSYNSPLHF
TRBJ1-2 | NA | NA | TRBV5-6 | TGTGCCAGCAGCGTATACGTTGCTAACTATGGCTACACCTTC | CASSVYVANYGYTF
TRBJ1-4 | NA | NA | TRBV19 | TGTGCCAGTAGTATTGAGGGGGGAGATGAAAAACTGTTTTTT | CASSIEGGDEKLFF
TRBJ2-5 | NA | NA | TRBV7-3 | TGTGCCAGCAGCCAAGGCCCTAGTGGAGAGACCCAGTACTTC | CASSQGPSGETQYF
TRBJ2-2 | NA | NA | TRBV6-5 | TGTGCCAGCAGAATCGGACGGAACACCGGGGAGCTGTTTTTT | CASRIGRNTGELFF
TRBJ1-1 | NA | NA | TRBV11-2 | TGTGCCAGCAGCCCCCTGGCAGGGTTCACTGAAGCTTTCTTT | CASSPLAGFTEAFF
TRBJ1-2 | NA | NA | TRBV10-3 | TGTGCCATCAGTGAGGGGGACTATGGCTACACCTTC | CAISEGDYGYTF
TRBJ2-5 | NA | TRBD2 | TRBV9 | TGTGCCAGCAGCGTAGGGGATCGGGGGACTAGCCAAGAGACCCAGTACTTC | CASSVGDRGTSQETQYF
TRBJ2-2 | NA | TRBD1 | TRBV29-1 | TGCAGCGTTGTAGGGGAACAGGGGTGGACCGGGGAGCTGTTTTTT | CSVVGEQGWTGELFF
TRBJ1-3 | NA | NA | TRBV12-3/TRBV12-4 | TGTGCCAGCAGTTTCCGACCCAATCTCAACATATATTTT | CASSFRPNLNIYF
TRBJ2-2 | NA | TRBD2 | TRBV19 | TGTGCCAGTAGTATCTCCAGACTAGCGGGGTACACCGGGGAGCTGTTTTTT | CASSISRLAGYTGELFF
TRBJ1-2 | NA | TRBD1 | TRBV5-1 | TGCGCCAGCAGCTTGACAGGGGACGTGGGCTATGGCTACACCTTC | CASSLTGDVGYGYTF
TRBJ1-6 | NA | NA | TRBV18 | TGTGCCAGCTCACCCAGCGGAGGGGACTCCTATAATTCACCCCTCCACTTT | CASSPSGGDSYNSPLHF
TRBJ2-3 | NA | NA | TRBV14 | TGTGCCAGCAGCCAAGATTTGCTAGCGACAGATACGCAGTATTTT | CASSQDLLATDTQYF
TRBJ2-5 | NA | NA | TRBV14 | TGTGCCAGCAGCCGGAGTGAGGGGGAGACCCAGTACTTC | CASSRSEGETQYF
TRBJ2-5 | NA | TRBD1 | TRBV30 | TGTGCCTGCGCAGGGGGTTTAGAGACCCAGTACTTC | CACAGGLETQYF
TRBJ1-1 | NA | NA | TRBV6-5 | TGTGCCAGCAGTTCTCGACGGGAAGCTTTCTTT | CASSSRREAFF
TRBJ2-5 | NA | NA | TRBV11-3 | TGTGCCAGCAGCCCGGACAGATACCAAGAGACCCAGTACTTC | CASSPDRYQETQYF
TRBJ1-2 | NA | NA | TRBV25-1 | TGTGCCAGCTTTGGGACAACCGGGACCCTCTATGGCTACACCTTC | CASFGTTGTLYGYTF
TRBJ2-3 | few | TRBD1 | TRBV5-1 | TGCGCCAGCAACTTAGTACCGGGACAGACCACAGATACGCAGTATTTT | CASNLVPGQTTDTQYF
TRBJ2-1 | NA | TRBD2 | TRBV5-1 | TGCGCCAGCAGCTTGGTAGCGGGGGGGTACAATGAGCAGTTCTTC | CASSLVAGGYNEQFF
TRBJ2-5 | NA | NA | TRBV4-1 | TGCGCCAGCAGCCAAGAGTGGAGAAAACAGGGCCCGTACCAAGAGACCCAGTACTTC | CASSQEWRKQGPYQETQYF
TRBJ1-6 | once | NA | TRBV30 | TGTGCCTGGAAAGCAGTGTTCTCCTATAATTCACCCCTCCACTTT | CAWKAVFSYNSPLHF
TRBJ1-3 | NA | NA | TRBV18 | TGTGCCAGCTCACGAGCTCAGGCCTCTGGAAACACCATATATTTT | CASSRAQASGNTIYF
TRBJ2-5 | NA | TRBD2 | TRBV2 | TGTGCCAGCTGTGGACTAGGGCTAGAGACCCAGTACTTC | CASCGLGLETQYF
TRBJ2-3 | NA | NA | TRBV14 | TGTGCCAGCAGCCAAGATCTAGGAGCAGATACGCAGTATTTT | CASSQDLGADTQYF
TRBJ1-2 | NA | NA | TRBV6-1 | TGTGCCAGCAGTGAAGGGGGCGACTATGGCTACACCTTC | CASSEGGDYGYTF
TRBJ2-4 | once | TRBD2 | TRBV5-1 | TGCGCCAGCAGCGAGACTAGCGGGGGGGCCATGAGAAACATTCAGTACTTC | CASSETSGGAMRNIQYF
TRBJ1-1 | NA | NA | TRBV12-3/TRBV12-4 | TGTGCCAGCAGACAGGGATCAGGCACTGAAGCTTTCTTT | CASRQGSGTEAFF
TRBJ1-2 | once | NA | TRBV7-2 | TGTGCCAGCAGCGCAGACCCTTATTATAGCTATGGCTACACCTTC | CASSADPYYSYGYTF
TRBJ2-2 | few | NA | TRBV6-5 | TGTGCCACCTCCCGTCGTGGGAACACCGGGGAGCTGTTTTTT | CATSRRGNTGELFF
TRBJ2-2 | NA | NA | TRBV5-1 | TGCGCCAGCAGCATCCGGACGGCTCAGAACACCGGGGAGCTGTTTTTT | CASSIRTAQNTGELFF
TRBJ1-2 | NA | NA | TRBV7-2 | TGTGCCAGCAGCTTAGTTGGGGGGGACTATGGCTACACCTTC | CASSLVGGDYGYTF
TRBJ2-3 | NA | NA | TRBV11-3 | TGTGCCAGCAGCTTGGACCGCGCGGGGGCTCGTGGGGGTACGCAGTATTTT | CASSLDRAGARGGTQYF
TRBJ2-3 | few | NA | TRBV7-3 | TGTGCCAGCAGCCAGACCGGGGGCTCAAATACGCAGTATTTT | CASSQTGGSNTQYF
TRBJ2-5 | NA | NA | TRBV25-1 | TGTGCCAGCAGGGACTTCCAAGAGACCCAGTACTTC | CASRDFQETQYF
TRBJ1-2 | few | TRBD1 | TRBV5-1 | TGCGCCAGCAGCTTGGACAGGGGATGGGCTGGCTACACCTTC | CASSLDRGWAGYTF
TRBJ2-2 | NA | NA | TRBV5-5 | TGTGCCAGCAGCTTGGTTGTGCGTGCCGGGGAGCTGTTTTTT | CASSLVVRAGELFF
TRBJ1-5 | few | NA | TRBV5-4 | TGTGCCAGCAGCCCGGGTCCAGGGCACAATCAGCCCCAGCATTTT | CASSPGPGHNQPQHF
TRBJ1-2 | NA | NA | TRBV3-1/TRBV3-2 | TGTGCCAGCAGCCAAAAGGCAGGGGCGGTCTATGGCTACACCTTC | CASSQKAGAVYGYTF